The 27 T cell receptor beta chains in this list originate from one sample, sequenced in a study of blood T cell repertoires in COVID-19. The method was immunoSEQ multiplex PCR; TCRdb's version includes in-frame clones alone and lacks a portion of them. The sample contains 280,000 or so clones, approximately 83% of which appear only once. What was sequenced was peripheral blood. The origin of the receptors is a woman between 45 and 65 years old who had recovered from COVID-19.

This clone was observed a few times. The rearrangement uses TRBV5-1 and TRBJ2-7, with D tentatively TRBD1 (5 bases). The germline gives CDR1 SGHRS, CDR2 YFSETQ. The CDR3 length is 14 residues. The V and J ends lost 0 bases and 7 bases respectively, with 14 bases between them. The CDR3 sequence is CASSLEGFLGEQYF. The DNA for the CDR3 is TGCGCCAGCAGCTTGGAGGGGTTCCTTGGTGAGCAGTACTTC.

The J gene is TRBJ1-1, the V gene TRBV27, with TRBD1 matching over 7 bases. The length of the CDR3 is 12 residues. With V trimmed by 6 bases and J by 12 bases, 10 bases remained unmatched. From germline, CDR1 is MNHEY and CDR2 SMNVEV (reference sequence). CDR3 residues: CASSNPTGRSFF. CDR3 nucleotide sequence: TGTGCCAGCAGCAACCCGACAGGGAGGTCTTTCTTT.

The chain carries TRBV4-3 and TRBJ2-3, with 7 positions matching TRBD1. Germline assignment: CDR1 LGHNA and CDR2 YSLEER. The CDR3 extends over 16 amino acids. With V trimmed by 0 bases and J by 1 base, 4 bases remained unmatched. The CDR3, as DNA: TGCGCCAGCAGCCAAGATTTCGACAGGGGCACAGATACGCAGTATTTT. Its translation: CASSQDFDRGTDTQYF.

This chain links TRBV28 with TRBJ2-7, with a possible D match to TRBD1 (5 bases). V lost 6 bases and J lost 0, with 15 bases in between. Germline CDR1 reads MDHEN; CDR2 reads SYDVKM. There are 15 residues in the CDR3. The CDR3 DNA follows: TGTGCCAGCAGGTATTTGGACACGAGCTCCTACGAGCAGTACTTC. Translation gives CASRYLDTSSYEQYF.

This chain connects TRBV18 to TRBJ2-7; possible D gene TRBD1, 6 bases. Germline CDR1 and CDR2: KGHSH and LQKENI. The ends were cut back, 3 bases at V and 0 bases at J, with 12 bases in the middle. This CDR3 is 15 amino acids long. CDR3: CASSPEQGISYEQYF. The DNA of the CDR3 is TGTGCCAGCTCACCCGAACAGGGCATCTCCTACGAGCAGTACTTC.

This clone was seen a single time. This rearrangement joins TRBV28 to TRBJ1-2, with a tentative D call TRBD1 (5 bases). Germline assignment: CDR1 MDHEN and CDR2 SYDVKM. The germline V and J ends were trimmed by 4 bases and 5 bases, with 17 bases remaining between them. The CDR3 spans 15 residues. This CDR3 reads CASSSPGGSDYGYTF. CDR3 DNA: TGTGCCAGCAGTTCCCCCGGGGGGTCCGATTATGGCTACACCTTC.

The CDR3: CASSDEVEMNTEAFF. As DNA, the CDR3 is TGCGCCAGTAGTGACGAGGTTGAGATGAACACTGAAGCTTTCTTT. This chain joins TRBV4-1 and TRBJ1-1; no reliable D call. CDR1 and CDR2 (germline): MGHRA, YSYEKL. The length of the CDR3 is 15 residues. V shed 9 bases and J shed 0 bases, with 17 bases lying between them.

The genes are TRBV3-1 (or the pseudogene TRBV3-2) and TRBJ2-5, with TRBD2 matching over 13 bases. The V gene's germline CDR1 is LGHDT and CDR2 YNNKEL (reference sequence). This CDR3 has 16 residues. V trimming: 2 bases; J trimming: 5 bases; junction bases outside the gene matches: 5. The CDR3 sequence: CASSQTSGGAWETQYF. The CDR3 DNA reads as TGTGCCAGCAGCCAAACTAGCGGGGGGGCCTGGGAGACCCAGTACTTC.

V gene TRBV28 combines with J gene TRBJ2-7, with 10 bases lining up with TRBD1. This CDR3 spans 15 amino acids. In germline, CDR1 is MDHEN, CDR2 SYDVKM. After removal of 5 bases from V and 2 bases from J, the junction contained 6 bases not matched to a gene. The CDR3 DNA reads as TGTGCCAGCAGTCGGCCGGGACAGGGGACCTACGAGCAGTACTTC. Translated, it gives CASSRPGQGTYEQYF.

This chain connects TRBV3-1 (or the pseudogene TRBV3-2) to TRBJ1-3, with TRBD1 matching 8 bases. V lost 0 bases, J lost 4 bases, and 2 bases stayed unmatched. The CDR3 extends over 15 amino acids. In germline, CDR1 is LGHDT, CDR2 YNNKEL (reference sequence). The CDR3 protein is CASSQDGTGGNTIYF. The DNA of the CDR3 is TGTGCCAGCAGCCAAGATGGGACAGGCGGAAACACCATATATTTT.

The J gene is TRBJ2-7, the V gene TRBV19; weak D call: TRBD2 (5 bases). Germline V gene sequence: CDR1 LNHDA, CDR2 SQIVND (reference sequence). Trimming removed 1 base from V and 4 bases from J, with 17 bases in between. The CDR3 is 16 amino acids. The CDR3 region is CASSIGSGRPRYEQYF. The CDR3 nucleotides read TGTGCCAGTAGTATAGGAAGTGGGAGACCCCGATACGAGCAGTACTTC.

The rearrangement joins TRBV19 to TRBJ1-2; 12 bases line up with TRBD1. This CDR3 spans 18 amino acids. Germline V CDR1 and CDR2: LNHDA, SQIVND (reference sequence). Trimming removed 1 base from V and 8 bases from J; junction bases left unmatched: 14. The CDR3 nucleotides read TGTGCCAGTAGTATAGCTCACGTGATTAGGGACAGGGGGCGCGGCTACACCTTC. Amino acid sequence: CASSIAHVIRDRGRGYTF.

The V call is TRBV21-1, the J call TRBJ1-1; TRBD1 is the table's D call, not checked against the DNA. TRBV21-1 is reported as a pseudogene. This CDR3 has 13 amino acids. CDR3 DNA: TGTGCCAGCAGACTTAAGGGGGAAACTGAAGCTTTCTTT. It codes for CASRLKGETEAFF.

A single count supports this clone. V gene TRBV28 combines with J gene TRBJ2-1, with 8 bases aligning to TRBD2. CDR1 is MDHEN and CDR2 is SYDVKM in the germline V gene. This CDR3 contains 14 residues. The V and J ends lost 6 bases and 6 bases, in that order; junction bases with no gene match: 7. CDR3 DNA: TGTGCCAGCAGAATAGCGGGAACGGTCAATGAGCAGTTCTTC. This translates into CASRIAGTVNEQFF.

The genes are TRBV5-3 and TRBJ2-5; 8 bases line up with TRBD2. TRBV5-3 is filed as an ORF, its function uncertain. CDR3 length: 15 residues. J lost 2 bases, V lost 8 bases, and 11 bases had no gene match. In nucleotides, the CDR3 is TGTGCCAGGCCCCGTAAAGCGGGGGAACAAGAGACCCAGTACTTC. Its translation: CARPRKAGEQETQYF.

The V and J genes are TRBV28 and TRBJ2-7; possibly TRBD1 for D (5 bases). Trimming shortened V by 7 bases and J by 4 bases, and 14 bases separated the two germline ends. The germline V gene has CDR1 MDHEN and CDR2 SYDVKM. The CDR3 runs 13 residues. As DNA, the CDR3 is TGTGCCAGCAATGGGGCCCTTAGTTACGAGCAGTACTTC. Translation gives CASNGALSYEQYF. The complete variable domain, with remaining parts taken from reference TRBV28 and TRBJ2-7, reads DVKVTQSSRYLVKRTGEKVFLECVQDMDHENMFWYRQDPGLGLRLIYFSYDVKMKEKGDIPEGYSVSREKKERFSLILESASTNQTSMYLCASNGALSYEQYFGPGTRLTVT.

The chain couples TRBV27 to TRBJ2-7; the D gene is possibly TRBD2 (5 bases). Trimming removed 6 bases from V and 0 bases from J, with 12 bases in between. The CDR3 has 14 amino acids. Germline CDR1 MNHEY, CDR2 SMNVEV (reference sequence). CDR3 sequence: CASRHGLPSYEQYF. DNA of the CDR3: TGTGCCAGCAGGCACGGACTGCCCTCCTACGAGCAGTACTTC.

This chain joins TRBV7-9 and TRBJ1-4; 9 bases line up with TRBD1. J gave up 8 bases and V 4 bases, and 8 bases lay outside the gene matches. This CDR3 contains 15 residues. Looked up from germline, CDR1 is SEHNR and CDR2 is FQNEAQ (reference sequence). CDR3: CASSSPRTGAEKLFF. DNA for the CDR3: TGTGCCAGCAGCTCCCCGCGGACAGGGGCCGAAAAACTGTTTTTT.

V is TRBV29-1 and J is TRBJ1-5; a weak D match, TRBD1 (5 bases). V lost 7 bases to trimming and J lost 4 bases, with 17 bases between them. This CDR3 has 14 residues. Germline V gene lookup returns CDR1 SQVTM and CDR2 ANQGSEA. CDR3 loop: CSAPRVEGNQPQHF. The CDR3 DNA reads TGCAGCGCCCCCCGGGTGGAGGGGAATCAGCCCCAGCATTTT.

The chain is built from TRBV5-1 and TRBJ2-1; TRBD1 agrees at 7 bases. The CDR3 is made up of 15 amino acids. CDR1 is SGHRS, CDR2 YFSETQ, per germline. V shed 3 bases, J shed 3 bases, and the junction held 6 bases outside the gene matches. The CDR3 sequence: CASSSTGLNYNEQFF. DNA of the CDR3: TGCGCCAGCAGCTCGACAGGGCTCAACTACAATGAGCAGTTCTTC.

This sequence joins TRBV2 and TRBJ2-3; possible D gene TRBD2, 6 bases. CDR1 and CDR2 from the germline V gene are SNHLY and FYNNEI. The CDR3 has 17 amino acids. The germline V and J ends were trimmed by 6 bases and 4 bases, with 23 bases remaining between them. CDR3 sequence: CASRREKTSVSADTQYF. The CDR3 DNA sequence: TGTGCCAGCAGGAGGGAGAAGACTAGTGTTTCCGCAGATACGCAGTATTTT. Complete variable domain (other parts from reference TRBV2 and TRBJ2-3): EPEVTQTPSHQVTQMGQEVILRCVPISNHLYFYWYRQILGQKVEFLVSFYNNEISEKSEIFDDQFSVERPDGSNFTLKIRSTKLEDSAMYFCASRREKTSVSADTQYFGPGTRLTVL.

The J gene is TRBJ2-7, the V gene TRBV7-2; 9 nucleotides match TRBD2. CDR3 length equals 19 residues. Unmatched junction bases numbered 13, after V lost 1 base and J lost 0 bases. Per the germline V gene, CDR1 is SGHTA and CDR2 is FQGNSA. CDR3 nucleotide sequence: TGTGCCAGCAGCTTAGAGAGATTAGCGGGGGAACACTCCTCCTACGAGCAGTACTTC. This encodes CASSLERLAGEHSSYEQYF.

The chain uses TRBV30 and TRBJ1-5; 9 bases fit TRBD1. Unmatched junction bases numbered 12, after V lost 2 bases and J lost 4 bases. Per the germline V gene, CDR1 is GTSNPN and CDR2 is SVGIG (reference sequence). The CDR3 loop spans 17 amino acids. Written as DNA, the CDR3 is TGTGCCTGGAGTCGTAAACAGGGGGCTTGGGGAAATCAGCCCCAGCATTTT. It specifies CAWSRKQGAWGNQPQHF. The entire variable domain, with the rest obtained from reference TRBV30 and TRBJ1-5, is as follows: SQTIHQWPATLVQPVGSPLSLECTVEGTSNPNLYWYRQAAGRGLQLLFYSVGIGQISSEVPQNLSASRPQDRQFILSSKKLLLSDSGFYLCAWSRKQGAWGNQPQHFGDGTRLSIL.

The CDR3 DNA reads as TGTGCCAGCAGCACCGGGACAGGGAACGGCTACACCTTC. Its translation is CASSTGTGNGYTF. The chain has TRBV5-4 and TRBJ1-2; 9 nucleotides align to TRBD1. The CDR3 covers 13 residues. The germline CDR1 and CDR2 sequences are SGHNT and YYREEE (reference sequence). V shed 4 bases, J shed 8 bases, and the junction held 6 bases outside the gene matches.

The chain links TRBV19 to TRBJ2-1, with a possible D match to TRBD2 (6 bases). The CDR3 covers 16 residues. V lost 0 bases to trimming and J lost 4 bases, with 13 bases between them. Germline-derived CDR1 and CDR2 are LNHDA and SQIVND (reference sequence). The CDR3 region is CASSIDPGAVYNEQFF. The CDR3 nucleotides are TGTGCCAGTAGTATAGATCCGGGAGCGGTTTACAATGAGCAGTTCTTC.

The gene calls are TRBV3-1 (or the pseudogene TRBV3-2) and TRBJ1-1; D is unresolved. The CDR3 extends over 15 amino acids. The germline V and J ends were trimmed by 4 bases and 2 bases, with 14 bases remaining between them. CDR1 LGHDT and CDR2 YNNKEL come from the germline V gene (reference sequence). This chain's CDR3 is CASSLTAGLNTEAFF. The DNA of the CDR3 is TGTGCCAGCAGCCTTACAGCGGGGTTAAACACTGAAGCTTTCTTT.

This rearrangement joins TRBV27 to TRBJ2-5, with 10 nucleotides matching TRBD2. Germline trimming cut 4 bases from V and 5 bases from J; bases unmatched to any gene: 10. The germline CDR1 and CDR2 sequences are MNHEY and SMNVEV (reference sequence). The CDR3 extends over 16 amino acids. The CDR3 DNA is TGTGCCAGCAGTTCTCTTTCTAGCGGGAGCATCGAGACCCAGTACTTC. Protein: CASSSLSSGSIETQYF.